This TCR beta chain was documented in a study of blood T cell repertoires in COVID-19. Looking at the study overall: Samples came from the United States, Italy and Spain, spanning acute and convalescent COVID-19. The analysed material was cDNA or gDNA that came from T cells, B-cell-depleted T cells, or PBMCs.

Source study methods: Amplification from reference gene primers served as the basis for estimated nucleated cell counts. Clones were sequenced by immunoSEQ multiplex PCR, and TCRdb holds only the in-frame ones, with some missing. V, J and clone size derive from that table, while D and trimming were established from the DNA sequence. The repertoire holds roughly 140,000 clones, with 85% to 90% as singletons. Germline assignment: CDR1 SQVTM and CDR2 ANQGSEA. There are 15 residues in the CDR3. V lost 2 bases, J lost 3 bases, and 7 bases stayed unmatched. The rearrangement uses TRBV29-1 and TRBJ2-5; 9 bases agree with TRBD1. This receptor was obtained from a woman between 40 and 50 years old with acute or convalescent COVID-19. The source material was peripheral blood. CDR3 in amino acids: CSVETEGQGEETQYF. For the CDR3, the DNA is TGCAGCGTTGAAACGGAGGGACAGGGAGAAGAGACCCAGTACTTC.